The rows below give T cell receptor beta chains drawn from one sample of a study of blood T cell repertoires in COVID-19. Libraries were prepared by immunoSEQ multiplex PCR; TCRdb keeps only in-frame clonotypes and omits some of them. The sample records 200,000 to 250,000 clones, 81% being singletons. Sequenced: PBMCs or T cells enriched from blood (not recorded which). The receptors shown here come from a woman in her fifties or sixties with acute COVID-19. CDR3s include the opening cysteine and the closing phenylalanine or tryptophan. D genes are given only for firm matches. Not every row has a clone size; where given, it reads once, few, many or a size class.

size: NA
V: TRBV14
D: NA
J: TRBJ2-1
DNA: TGTGCCAGCAGCCAAGATTCGGTGCTCCGGCGGGAGCAGTTCTTC
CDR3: CASSQDSVLRREQFF

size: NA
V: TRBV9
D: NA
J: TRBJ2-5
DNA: TGTGCCAGCAGCGTCACTTCTGTGCTCCGGGAGACCCAGTACTTC
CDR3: CASSVTSVLRETQYF

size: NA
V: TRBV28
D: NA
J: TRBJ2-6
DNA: TGTGCCAGCAGTTTGACAGCAGGGGCCAACGTCCTGACTTTC
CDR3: CASSLTAGANVLTF

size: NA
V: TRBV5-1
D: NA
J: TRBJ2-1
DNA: TGCGCCAGCAGCCTACAGCGGACCTACAATGAGCAGTTCTTC
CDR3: CASSLQRTYNEQFF

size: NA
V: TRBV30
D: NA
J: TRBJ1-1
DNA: TGTGCCTGGCAGGGTGGAAGTGAAGCTTTCTTT
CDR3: CAWQGGSEAFF

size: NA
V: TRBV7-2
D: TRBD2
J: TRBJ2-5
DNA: TGTGCCAGCAGCACCCTAGCGGGACCAGGGACCCAGTACTTC
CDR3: CASSTLAGPGTQYF

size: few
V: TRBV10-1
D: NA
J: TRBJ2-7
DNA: TGCGCCAGCTCCCCCACACAGTATAGCTCCTACGAGCAGTACTTC
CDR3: CASSPTQYSSYEQYF

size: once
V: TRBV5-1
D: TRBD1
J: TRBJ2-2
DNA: TGCGCCAGCACCAGGGGGTGGCCAGCAAACACCGGGGAGCTGTTTTTT
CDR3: CASTRGWPANTGELFF

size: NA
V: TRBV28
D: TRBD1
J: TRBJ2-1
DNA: TGTGCCAGCAGTTCGGTGGTTACAGGGGCCAATGAGCAGTTCTTC
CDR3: CASSSVVTGANEQFF

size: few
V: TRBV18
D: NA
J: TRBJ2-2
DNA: TGTGCCAGCTCACCTCAGAGGGGGGAGCTGTTTTTT
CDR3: CASSPQRGELFF